A single sample is the source of the 20 T cell receptor beta chains below, sequenced in a study of PD-L1 blockade in urothelial cancer. TCRdb keeps only in-frame clones here, not all; method: immunoSEQ multiplex PCR. This sample carries 100,000 to 150,000 clones, roughly 86% of them seen once, and the ten largest clones take 2.4%. The time point was: peripheral blood 6 weeks after treatment start. The sequences come from PBMCs, collected around atezolizumab (anti-PD-L1) treatment. All receptors come from a man aged 45 to 65 with urothelial cancer.

V and J are TRBV5-3 and TRBJ2-3; 7 positions agree with TRBD2. TRBV5-3 is an ORF for which the function is uncertain. V dropped 7 bases and J dropped 4; count of bases not matched to a gene: 15. The CDR3 loop spans 16 amino acids. DNA for the CDR3: TGTGCCAGAGGCGCCTCCGGGAGGATAGTGTCAGATACGCAGTATTTT. This sequence encodes CARGASGRIVSDTQYF.

The chain is built from TRBV30 and TRBJ2-3; 9 positions agree with TRBD2. Trimming removed 6 bases from V and 5 bases from J; junction bases left unmatched: 18. Germline CDR1 is GTSNPN and CDR2 is SVGIG (reference sequence). The CDR3 covers 17 residues. CDR3 residues: CACDLTAGLANKDTQYF. CDR3 coding DNA: TGTGCCTGTGACCTGACCGCCGGACTAGCGAATAAAGATACGCAGTATTTT.

The CDR3 nucleotides are TGTGCCATCAGTCCCCACATAGACAGCTTCCAAGAGACCCAGTACTTC. Its protein product is CAISPHIDSFQETQYF. The chain is built from TRBV10-3 and TRBJ2-5, with D possibly being TRBD1 (5 bases). Germline V gene data show CDR1 as ENHRY and CDR2 as SYGVKD. Trimming left V 5 bases short and J 1 base short, with 17 bases between. The CDR3 has 16 residues.

This chain links TRBV28 with TRBJ2-7, with a tentative D call TRBD1 (5 bases). CDR3 length: 16 amino acids. The V gene lost 3 bases and the J gene lost 2 bases, with 17 bases spanning the gap. CDR1 MDHEN and CDR2 SYDVKM come from the germline V gene. CDR3 in DNA: TGTGCCAGCAGTTTTCCACTCCAGGGTGGAACCTACGAGCAGTACTTC. Translated: CASSFPLQGGTYEQYF.

In this sample, this clone turned up once. This rearrangement joins TRBV6-1 to TRBJ2-7; 10 bases are a match to TRBD1. V lost 1 base to trimming and J lost 8 bases; unmatched junction nucleotides: 5. Germline V gene lookup returns CDR1 MNHNS and CDR2 SASEGT. This CDR3 has 14 amino acids. CDR3 sequence: CASSEGTGGFKQYF. In DNA form, the CDR3 reads TGTGCCAGCAGTGAAGGGACAGGGGGTTTCAAGCAGTACTTC.

This chain uses TRBV18 with TRBJ2-1; 14 bases map to TRBD2. This CDR3 contains 18 residues. V gave up 3 bases and J gave up 2 bases; unmatched junction bases: 6. Germline values: CDR1 KGHSH, CDR2 LQKENI. The CDR3 DNA reads TGTGCCAGCTCACCCCCCGGACTAGCGGGAGGCCCCTACAATGAGCAGTTCTTC. It translates to CASSPPGLAGGPYNEQFF.

V is TRBV7-2 and J is TRBJ2-7; 7 bases line up with TRBD1. The CDR3 sequence is 14 residues long. Germline CDR1 and CDR2: SGHTA and FQGNSA. With V trimmed by 4 bases and J by 5 bases, 8 bases remained unmatched. In nucleotides, the CDR3 is TGTGCCAGCAGCTCCCAGGCAGGGGGAAACGAGCAGTACTTC. It is translated as CASSSQAGGNEQYF.

This clone is a singleton in its sample. This chain connects TRBV27 to TRBJ2-7, with 8 nucleotides matching TRBD2. The CDR3 sequence is 14 residues long. After removal of 4 bases from V and 4 bases from J, the junction contained 6 bases not matched to a gene. Germline CDR1 MNHEY, CDR2 SMNVEV (reference sequence). CDR3 bases: TGTGCCAGCAGTTACAGCGGGAGTTTGTACGAGCAGTACTTC. It yields the protein CASSYSGSLYEQYF.

The chain employs TRBV6-1 and TRBJ2-7; D not certain. The germline V gene has CDR1 MNHNS and CDR2 SASEGT. The CDR3 runs 13 residues. V dropped 3 bases and J dropped 4 bases, with 10 bases sitting between them. DNA of the CDR3: TGTGCCAGCAGTGAGGCACCTGAATACGAGCAGTACTTC. Protein product: CASSEAPEYEQYF.

The V and J genes are TRBV7-2 and TRBJ2-7, with 7 bases aligning to TRBD1. The CDR3 extends over 16 amino acids. Germline loops: CDR1 SGHTA, CDR2 FQGNSA. Trimming at V came to 1 base and at J to 2 bases, leaving 8 bases not matched to a gene. The CDR3 reads CASSLGWGQNTYEQYF. The CDR3 coding sequence is TGTGCCAGCAGCTTAGGGTGGGGACAGAACACCTACGAGCAGTACTTC.

The chain is built from TRBV6-1 and TRBJ2-7; 7 positions agree with TRBD1. The CDR3 is 15 residues long. In germline, CDR1 is MNHNS, CDR2 SASEGT. The J segment lost 4 bases and the V segment lost 8 bases, leaving 14 bases of the junction unmatched. CDR3 DNA: TGTGCCAGCTATGACAGGGAGCTGTTTGGGTACGAGCAGTACTTC. Amino acid sequence: CASYDRELFGYEQYF.

The CDR3 protein is CASSPPANYGYTF. The CDR3 bases are TGTGCCAGCAGCCCACCAGCTAACTATGGCTACACCTTC. The V and J genes are TRBV6-6 and TRBJ1-2; D is unclear. There are 13 residues in the CDR3. V lost 6 bases and J lost 0, with 8 bases in between. Germline V gives CDR1 MNHNY, CDR2 SVGAGI (reference sequence).

The V and J genes are TRBV2 and TRBJ1-4, with 7 bases matching TRBD1. CDR1 and CDR2 from the germline V gene are SNHLY and FYNNEI. The CDR3 covers 15 residues. The trim removed 6 bases at V and 8 bases at J, leaving 12 bases unmatched. This CDR3 is CASRATGAGVEKLFF. The CDR3 DNA reads TGTGCCAGCAGGGCCACAGGGGCAGGGGTCGAAAAACTGTTTTTT.

V and J are TRBV5-4 and TRBJ1-6; D is perhaps TRBD1 (6 bases). The CDR3 totals 15 residues. Between the trimmed V and J ends, which lost 3 bases and 6 bases, there was a span of 13 bases. The germline CDR1 and CDR2 sequences are SGHNT and YYREEE (reference sequence). The CDR3 DNA follows: TGTGCCAGCAGCTCTGGACAGCTTTTTAATTCACCCCTCCACTTT. This translates into CASSSGQLFNSPLHF.

The V call is TRBV6-1, the J call TRBJ2-7, with D possibly TRBD1 on 6 matching bases. The V gene's germline CDR1 is MNHNS and CDR2 SASEGT. V lost 6 bases and J 3 bases, leaving 12 bases between the germline ends. The CDR3 is 13 amino acids. CDR3: CASSPPGDYEQYF. The CDR3 DNA reads TGTGCCAGCAGCCCCCCAGGGGACTACGAGCAGTACTTC.

The chain is built from TRBV18 and TRBJ2-5, with 8 bases matching TRBD1. In germline, CDR1 is KGHSH, CDR2 LQKENI. Trimming removed 3 bases from V and 5 bases from J; junction bases left unmatched: 2. The length of the CDR3 is 13 residues. CDR3: CASSPSGGETQYF. The CDR3 nucleotides read TGTGCCAGCTCACCTTCAGGGGGCGAGACCCAGTACTTC. Filled out from reference TRBV18 and TRBJ2-5, the complete variable domain reads NAGVMQNPRHLVRRRGQEARLRCSPMKGHSHVYWYRQLPEEGLKFMVYLQKENIIDESGMPKERFSAEFPKEGPSILRIQQVVRGDSAAYFCASSPSGGETQYFGPGTRLLVL.

This clone has a handful of counts. The genes are TRBV11-1 and TRBJ2-1; no clear D. Trimming pared 1 base from V and 12 bases from J, leaving 13 bases between. This CDR3 region has 13 residues. Germline CDR1 reads SGHAT; CDR2 reads FQDESV (reference sequence). CDR3 bases: TGTGCCAGCAGCTTAGTGGAGCGAGCATCGCAGTTCTTC. Protein product: CASSLVERASQFF.

The sample holds one count of this clone. The genes are TRBV14 and TRBJ2-1; TRBD1 matches 7 bases. This CDR3 region has 16 residues. Trimming at V came to 1 base and at J to 8 bases, leaving 11 bases not matched to a gene. Germline V CDR1 and CDR2: SGHDN, FVKESK. CDR3 in amino acids: CASSQGLGGNNHEQFF. Written as DNA, the CDR3 is TGTGCCAGCAGCCAAGGATTAGGGGGCAATAATCATGAGCAGTTCTTC.

The genes are TRBV6-5 and TRBJ2-1, with TRBD1 matching over 8 bases. Germline V gene data show CDR1 as MNHEY and CDR2 as SVGAGI. The V segment lost 6 bases and the J segment 8 bases; nucleotides outside the gene matches: 6. This CDR3 comprises 13 residues. The CDR3 nucleotides are TGTGCCAGCAGAAGACAGGGGAGGCATGAGCAGTTCTTC. This sequence encodes CASRRQGRHEQFF.

This clone has only one observation. The V and J genes are TRBV7-9 and TRBJ2-2, with a weak D call TRBD1 (5 bases). The CDR3 has 16 amino acids. The V end lost 3 bases, the J end lost 3 bases, and 14 bases lay between the germline ends. Germline V CDR1 and CDR2: SEHNR, FQNEAQ (reference sequence). CDR3: CASSFPDRLYTGELFF. The CDR3 DNA reads as TGTGCCAGCAGCTTCCCTGACAGACTCTACACCGGGGAGCTGTTTTTT.